This T cell receptor beta chain originates from a study of blood T cell repertoires in COVID-19. Looking at the study overall: The United States, Italy and Spain were the sources of the acute and convalescent COVID-19 samples. Sources were T cells, B-cell-depleted T cells, or PBMCs; the material itself was cDNA or gDNA.

In the original workflow: Reference gene primer amplification in the assay estimated nucleated cell counts. Measured with immunoSEQ multiplex PCR; TCRdb has only the in-frame clones, and not every one. The V and J calls and clone size are taken from that table; D and trimming were inferred from the DNA. The sample lists about 60,000 clones, around four fifths seen once, with just under 6.5% in the top ten. Germline loops: CDR1 MNHEY, CDR2 SMNVEV (reference sequence). The CDR3 extends over 13 amino acids. The ends lost 2 bases at V and 9 bases at J; junction bases unmatched: 7. This clone was detected only a few times.

This chain uses TRBV27 with TRBJ2-7, with 7 bases identical to TRBD2. This clonotype was sampled from a human donor in a cohort sampled during active COVID-19. Sequenced material: peripheral blood. In nucleotides, the CDR3 is TGTGCCAGCAGTTTAGGGCGGGGGAGACCGCAGTACTTC. This translates into CASSLGRGRPQYF.